This T cell receptor (beta chain) originates from a study of T cells after yellow fever vaccination. By 5'RACE template switching, TCR cDNA was produced, with a universal primer site and UMIs added in the process. A single record per CDR3 protein comes from TCRdb applying MiXCR to the 5' RACE reads. The table shows some 500,000 distinct CDR3 sequences, with roughly 14% occurring only once. CDR3 length: 16 amino acids. The germline gives CDR1 SGHVS, CDR2 FNYEAQ. The ends were cut back, 4 bases at V and 1 base at J, with 17 bases in the middle. This clonotype was detected only a few times. J is TRBJ2-7 and V is TRBV7-6, with D perhaps TRBD1 or TRBD2 (5 bases each). Sample: PBMCs, taken on the day of the yellow fever booster vaccination. The source is a man under 40 who received the YFV17D yellow fever vaccine. The CDR3 loop is CASSSTLGTGSYEQYF. Written as DNA, the CDR3 is TGTGCCAGCAGCTCAACCCTCGGGACGGGGTCCTACGAGCAGTACTTC.